What follows is one T cell receptor beta chain and its context. Time point reported: cycle 4 day 1 (C4D1), after more than five weeks of nivolumab. Exposure to brentuximab vedotin varied, and each patient had relapsed following autologous stem cell transplantation. Only in-frame clones appear in the TCRdb table, and some are missing; sequencing was by immunoSEQ multiplex PCR. The sample shows approximately 65,000 clones, about 90% of them seen only once. The data derive from a study of PD-1 blockade in classical Hodgkin lymphoma. CDR1 and CDR2 (germline): SGHVS, FQNEAQ. This CDR3 spans 13 amino acids. V dropped 5 bases and J dropped 3 bases, with 10 bases sitting between them.

V and J are TRBV7-8 and TRBJ1-2; the D is unclear. This receptor was identified in a human donor with classical Hodgkin lymphoma. The sample here was peripheral blood mononuclear cells (PBMCs), taken before the fourth cycle of nivolumab. This chain's CDR3 is CASSPDGYYGYTF. The CDR3 nucleotides are TGTGCCAGCAGCCCGGACGGCTACTATGGCTACACCTTC.